This entry lists 5 T cell receptor beta chains sequenced from one sample in a study of shared clonotypes between healthy human individuals. The table came from immunoSEQ multiplex PCR; TCRdb's copy has only in-frame clones and leaves some out. The sample yields 2 million to 2.5 million clones, 85% to 95% seen once. Material for sequencing was naive CD4+ T cells sorted from blood. Subset defined: CD45RA+ positively selected. The receptors originated from a man younger than 35 in good health.

The V and J genes are TRBV29-1 and TRBJ1-2, with no clear D. V gave up 6 bases and J gave up 0 bases, with 11 bases separating them. The CDR3 is made up of 13 amino acids. Germline values: CDR1 SQVTM, CDR2 ANQGSEA. Written as DNA, the CDR3 is TGCAGCGTCGCAGAGGCAGCTAACTATGGCTACACCTTC. Amino acids: CSVAEAANYGYTF.

The genes are TRBV27 and TRBJ1-5, with D tentatively TRBD1 (5 bases). CDR3 size: 14 residues. V was pared by 3 bases and J by 7 bases, with 13 bases between. Germline V gene lookup returns CDR1 MNHEY and CDR2 SMNVEV (reference sequence). CDR3 protein: CASSFVGEGQPQHF. The CDR3 coding sequence is TGTGCCAGCAGTTTCGTAGGGGAGGGGCAGCCCCAGCATTTT.

The rearrangement joins TRBV18 to TRBJ1-1; possible D gene TRBD1, 6 bases. The germline V gene has CDR1 KGHSH and CDR2 LQKENI. Trimming cost V 0 bases and J 5 bases, with 16 bases left between them. This CDR3 spans 16 amino acids. CDR3 sequence: CASSPPMGGGGTEAFF. CDR3 DNA sequence: TGTGCCAGCTCACCACCAATGGGGGGCGGGGGAACTGAAGCTTTCTTT.

This chain connects TRBV7-3 to TRBJ2-2; 7 nucleotides match TRBD2. The length of the CDR3 is 17 residues. Germline loops: CDR1 SGHTA, CDR2 FQGTGA. V shed 3 bases, J shed 1 base, and the junction held 8 bases outside the gene matches. The CDR3 coding sequence is TGTGCCAGCAGCTTGGGTCAGCGGGGAGGGAACACCGGGGAGCTGTTTTTT. It is translated as CASSLGQRGGNTGELFF.

The chain carries TRBV9 and TRBJ1-4; D ambiguous. V dropped 0 bases and J dropped 3 bases, with 9 bases sitting between them. The CDR3 length is 15 residues. The germline CDR1 and CDR2 sequences are SGDLS and YYNGEE. The DNA of the CDR3 is TGTGCCAGCAGCGTAGTACCCAGTCCTAATGAAAAACTGTTTTTT. Encoded protein: CASSVVPSPNEKLFF.